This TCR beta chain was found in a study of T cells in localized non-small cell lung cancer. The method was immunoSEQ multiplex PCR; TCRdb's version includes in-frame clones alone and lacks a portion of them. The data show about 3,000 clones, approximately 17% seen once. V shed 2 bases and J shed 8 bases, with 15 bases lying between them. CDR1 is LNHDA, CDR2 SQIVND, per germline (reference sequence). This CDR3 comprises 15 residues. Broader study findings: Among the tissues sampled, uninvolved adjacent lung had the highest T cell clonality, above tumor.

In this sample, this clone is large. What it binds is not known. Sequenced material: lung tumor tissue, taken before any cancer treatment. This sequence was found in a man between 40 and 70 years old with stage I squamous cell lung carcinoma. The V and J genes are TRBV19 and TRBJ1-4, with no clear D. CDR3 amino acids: CASSIRLPGNEKLFF. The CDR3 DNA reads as TGTGCCAGTAGTATAAGGTTGCCCGGGAACGAAAAACTGTTTTTT.